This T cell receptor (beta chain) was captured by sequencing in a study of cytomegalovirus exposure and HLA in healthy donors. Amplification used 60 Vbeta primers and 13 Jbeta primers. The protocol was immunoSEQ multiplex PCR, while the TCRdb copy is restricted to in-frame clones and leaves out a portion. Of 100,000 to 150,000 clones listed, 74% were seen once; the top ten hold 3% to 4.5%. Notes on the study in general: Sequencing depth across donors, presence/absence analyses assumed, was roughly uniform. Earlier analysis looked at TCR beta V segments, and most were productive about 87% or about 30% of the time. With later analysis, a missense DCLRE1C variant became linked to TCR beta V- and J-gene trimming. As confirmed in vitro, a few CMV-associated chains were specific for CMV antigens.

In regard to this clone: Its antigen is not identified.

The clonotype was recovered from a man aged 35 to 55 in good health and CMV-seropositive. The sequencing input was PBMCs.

CDR3: CASSPITRDRPYEQYF. DNA for the CDR3: TGTGCCAGCAGCCCCATAACCCGGGACAGACCGTACGAGCAGTACTTC. The chain couples TRBV7-6 to TRBJ2-7; 7 bases are shared with TRBD1. The CDR3 has 16 residues. The V gene end was trimmed by 5 bases and the J gene end by 4 bases; junction bases not matched to a gene: 14. CDR1 is SGHVS, CDR2 FNYEAQ, per germline.